This T cell receptor beta chain was identified during a study of cytomegalovirus exposure and HLA in healthy donors. Findings of the study overall: In the 95 to 150 validation repertoires, a later analysis found that first-cohort TCR clusters tended to co-occur. The classifier, whose performance was assessed in both the original and validation cohorts, reportedly diagnosed cytomegalovirus status with high specificity and sensitivity. The authors enumerated roughly 180 TCR beta chains as linked to cytomegalovirus.

Of note for this clone: As yet, its antigen is unknown.

The CDR3 runs 16 residues. Germline lookup yields CDR1 MDHEN and CDR2 SYDVKM. V was cut by 5 bases and J by 2 bases, with 16 bases left in between. TCRdb's copy holds only in-frame clones and misses some; the assay was immunoSEQ multiplex PCR. The repertoire holds about 180,000 clones, 85% seen once, with roughly 15% in the top ten. Sequenced: PBMCs. This TCR was recovered from a man younger than 30 in good health and CMV-seropositive. The gene calls are TRBV28 and TRBJ2-1; D is possibly TRBD1 (7 bases). CDR3 sequence: CASSPRQGGTYNEQFF. The DNA of the CDR3 is TGTGCCAGCAGTCCCAGACAGGGAGGAACCTACAATGAGCAGTTCTTC.